A single sample gave rise to the 27 T cell receptor beta chains below, sequenced in a study of blood T cell repertoires in COVID-19. TCRdb's table, derived via immunoSEQ multiplex PCR, lists solely in-frame clones and lacks some. The sample holds about 84,000 clones, 75% to 85% seen once. Material for sequencing was peripheral blood. Source of these receptors: an elderly woman with acute or convalescent COVID-19.

The rearrangement joins TRBV2 to TRBJ2-2; a weak D match, TRBD1 (6 bases). The V and J ends lost 4 bases and 3 bases respectively, with 12 bases between them. CDR1 SNHLY and CDR2 FYNNEI come from the germline V gene. The CDR3 has 15 amino acids. For the CDR3, the DNA is TGTGCCAGCAGTGTGTTTCAGGGGTACACCGGGGAGCTGTTTTTT. Translation: CASSVFQGYTGELFF.

The chain is built from TRBV5-8 and TRBJ2-5, with 13 bases aligning to TRBD2. V lost 4 bases to trimming and J lost 5 bases; unmatched junction nucleotides: 11. The germline V gene encodes CDR1 SGHTS and CDR2 YDEGEE. The length of the CDR3 is 17 residues. CDR3 amino acids: CASSTGTSGTLRETQYF. The CDR3 DNA follows: TGTGCCAGCAGCACCGGGACTAGCGGGACCCTCCGGGAGACCCAGTACTTC.

The chain employs TRBV7-3 and TRBJ2-3; 9 nucleotides line up with TRBD2. This CDR3 has 14 residues. V trimming: 5 bases; J trimming: 7 bases; junction bases outside the gene matches: 7. CDR1 SGHTA and CDR2 FQGTGA come from the germline V gene. The DNA for the CDR3 is TGTGCCAGCAGCGTCGGGACTAGCACGAATACGCAGTATTTT. It is translated as CASSVGTSTNTQYF.

This clone was picked up many times. The V gene is TRBV6-5, the J gene TRBJ2-7; TRBD1 agrees at 7 bases. The V gene end was trimmed by 6 bases and the J gene end by 6 bases; junction bases not matched to a gene: 2. The length of the CDR3 is 11 residues. Germline loops: CDR1 MNHEY, CDR2 SVGAGI. This chain's CDR3 is CASRYRGEQYF. CDR3 nucleotides: TGTGCCAGCAGGTACAGGGGCGAGCAGTACTTC.

The chain combines TRBV18 with TRBJ2-7, with D unresolved. Germline assignment: CDR1 KGHSH and CDR2 LQKENI. The germline V and J ends were trimmed by 3 bases and 2 bases, with 5 bases remaining between them. CDR3 length equals 12 residues. CDR3 sequence reads: CASSPTTYEQYF. CDR3 nucleotide sequence: TGTGCCAGCTCACCCACTACCTACGAGCAGTACTTC.

The chain joins TRBV11-2 to TRBJ2-7; TRBD2 matches at 11 bases. Trimming removed 5 bases from V and 3 bases from J; junction bases left unmatched: 6. The length of the CDR3 is 15 residues. Germline assignment: CDR1 SGHAT and CDR2 FQNNGV. CDR3 protein: CASSPGTSGFYEQYF. The CDR3 DNA reads as TGTGCCAGCAGCCCAGGGACTAGCGGCTTCTACGAGCAGTACTTC.

The rearrangement joins TRBV4-2 to TRBJ2-3, with 10 bases lining up with TRBD1. CDR1 and CDR2 (germline): LGHNA, YNFKEQ. The CDR3 contains 18 residues. Germline trimming cut 3 bases from V and 3 bases from J; bases unmatched to any gene: 12. The CDR3 coding sequence is TGTGCCAGCAGCCATTTTACCGGGACAGGGGATCTGACAGATACGCAGTATTTT. Its translation: CASSHFTGTGDLTDTQYF.

The chain is built from TRBV7-8 and TRBJ2-2; D is perhaps TRBD2 (6 bases). This CDR3 contains 16 residues. Germline CDR1 reads SGHVS; CDR2 reads FQNEAQ. V was shortened by 6 bases and J by 6 bases, with 20 bases between the two germline ends. In nucleotides, the CDR3 is TGTGCCAGCAGAAAGATTTGGGGGGACGGGGCCGGGGAGCTGTTTTTT. Residues: CASRKIWGDGAGELFF.

This chain links TRBV9 with TRBJ1-6; possible D gene TRBD1, 6 bases. Trimming took off 0 bases at V and 3 bases at J, with 16 bases between the two ends. Germline CDR1 is SGDLS and CDR2 is YYNGEE. The CDR3 runs 18 residues. The DNA for the CDR3 is TGTGCCAGCAGCGTAGACTCAGATTGGGGACACTATAATTCACCCCTCCACTTT. This translates into CASSVDSDWGHYNSPLHF.

The chain joins TRBV6-5 to TRBJ2-2, with TRBD2 matching 8 bases. CDR1 and CDR2 (germline): MNHEY, SVGAGI. This CDR3 is 15 amino acids long. V was pared by 10 bases and J by 3 bases, with 10 bases of the junction left unmatched. CDR3 in DNA: TGTGCCACCGAGGGCGCTAGCGGGTACACCGGGGAGCTGTTTTTT. Its translation: CATEGASGYTGELFF.

This chain joins TRBV6-2 or TRBV6-3 and TRBJ1-2, with 8 positions matching TRBD1. V lost 3 bases to trimming and J lost 5 bases; unmatched junction nucleotides: 11. The germline V gene encodes CDR1 MNHEY and CDR2 SVGEGT. The CDR3 runs to 16 residues. The CDR3 loop reads CASSYSGQGAVYGYTF. CDR3 DNA: TGTGCCAGCAGTTATTCCGGACAGGGCGCCGTATATGGCTACACCTTC.

V and J are TRBV5-1 and TRBJ2-1; D possibly corresponds to TRBD1 (6 bases). V lost 4 bases and J lost 8, with 10 bases in between. The V gene's germline CDR1 is SGHRS and CDR2 YFSETQ. The CDR3 has 12 amino acids. In DNA, the CDR3 is TGCGCCAGCAGCCAACAGGGTGATGAGCAGTTCTTC. It yields the protein CASSQQGDEQFF.

This rearrangement joins TRBV4-1 to TRBJ2-3; TRBD1 is a possible D gene (5 bases). The CDR3 runs to 15 residues. CDR1 and CDR2 (germline): MGHRA, YSYEKL. V dropped 1 base and J dropped 0 bases, with 8 bases sitting between them. CDR3 residues: CASSQVGLSTDTQYF. In nucleotides, the CDR3 is TGCGCCAGCAGCCAAGTGGGGCTAAGCACAGATACGCAGTATTTT.

This chain connects TRBV18 to TRBJ1-3; tentatively, D is TRBD1 (5 bases). This CDR3 is built from 20 residues. Germline loops: CDR1 KGHSH, CDR2 LQKENI. Trimming left V 2 bases short and J 0 bases short, with 23 bases between. The DNA of the CDR3 is TGTGCCAGCTCACCAGGGCCGGGTCGCCAGGGCCTAAACTCTGGAAACACCATATATTTT. This translates into CASSPGPGRQGLNSGNTIYF.

The table lists this clone with a count of one. The V gene is TRBV4-2, the J gene TRBJ2-2; weak D call: TRBD2 (6 bases). Germline V gene data show CDR1 as LGHNA and CDR2 as YNFKEQ. Trimming shortened V by 0 bases and J by 1 base, and 12 bases separated the two germline ends. This CDR3 is 17 amino acids long. In nucleotides, the CDR3 is TGTGCCAGCAGCCAAGATTGGGACTCGCAGAACACCGGGGAGCTGTTTTTT. Protein sequence: CASSQDWDSQNTGELFF.

The V gene is TRBV5-1, the J gene TRBJ2-1, with 7 positions matching TRBD2. With 2 bases clipped from V and 7 bases from J, the junction kept 3 bases outside the gene matches. Germline CDR1 reads SGHRS; CDR2 reads YFSETQ. The CDR3 runs 13 residues. Written as DNA, the CDR3 is TGCGCCAGCAGCTTCGAGGGAGGGAATGAGCAGTTCTTC. Protein sequence: CASSFEGGNEQFF.

The genes are TRBV7-2 and TRBJ2-2; possible D gene TRBD1, 5 bases. The V end lost 5 bases, the J end lost 1 base, and 8 bases lay between the germline ends. This CDR3 has 14 amino acids. CDR1 is SGHTA, CDR2 FQGNSA, per germline. CDR3 sequence: CASSLTGNTGELFF. CDR3 coding DNA: TGTGCCAGCAGCCTCACAGGGAACACCGGGGAGCTGTTTTTT.

The chain joins TRBV19 to TRBJ1-5, with D perhaps matching TRBD1 (6 bases). The CDR3 has 17 residues. Between the trimmed V and J ends, which lost 5 bases and 0 bases, there was a span of 17 bases. The germline V gene has CDR1 LNHDA and CDR2 SQIVND (reference sequence). CDR3 coding DNA: TGTGCCAGTAGTGGCGTCCGGACAGCTTATAGCAATCAGCCCCAGCATTTT. It yields the protein CASSGVRTAYSNQPQHF.

This chain links TRBV7-9 with TRBJ2-6; possible D gene TRBD2, 7 bases. V was trimmed by 8 bases and J by 3 bases, leaving 14 bases between them. There are 15 residues in the CDR3. CDR1 is SEHNR and CDR2 is FQNEAQ in the germline V gene (reference sequence). CDR3 residues: CASGGAFSGANVLTF. Here the CDR3 DNA reads TGTGCCAGCGGGGGGGCGTTTAGTGGGGCCAACGTCCTGACTTTC.

The rearrangement uses TRBV10-3 and TRBJ2-3; D possibly corresponds to TRBD2 (6 bases). V gave up 6 bases and J gave up 2 bases, with 9 bases separating them. Germline CDR1 is ENHRY and CDR2 is SYGVKD. This CDR3 has 13 amino acids. CDR3: CAIRGGITDTQYF. The CDR3 DNA reads as TGTGCCATCAGGGGCGGGATCACAGATACGCAGTATTTT.

CDR3 in amino acids: CASSLERGLRLSDTQYF. DNA for the CDR3: TGTGCCAGCAGCTTAGAAAGGGGACTCCGGCTATCGGATACGCAGTATTTT. The chain has TRBV7-2 and TRBJ2-3; weak D call: TRBD2 (6 bases). V lost 1 base to trimming and J lost 6 bases, with 20 bases between them. Germline CDR1 SGHTA, CDR2 FQGNSA. The CDR3 extends over 17 amino acids.

The chain carries TRBV19 and TRBJ1-1, with 8 bases matching TRBD1. Losses at the gene ends were 7 bases for V and 0 bases for J; bases not matched to a gene: 7. The CDR3 has 15 residues. Germline loops: CDR1 LNHDA, CDR2 SQIVND (reference sequence). In nucleotides, the CDR3 is TGTGCCAGTATTACAGGGGGGGGCCTGAACACTGAAGCTTTCTTT. Its protein is CASITGGGLNTEAFF.

The chain joins TRBV3-1 (or the pseudogene TRBV3-2) to TRBJ2-7, with 9 bases that match TRBD2. The CDR3 runs to 15 residues. V shed 1 base, J shed 5 bases, and the junction held 6 bases outside the gene matches. Germline V gives CDR1 LGHDT, CDR2 YNNKEL (reference sequence). The CDR3 bases are TGTGCCAGCAGCCAAGGTCATAGCGGGAGAGACGAGCAGTACTTC. It is translated as CASSQGHSGRDEQYF.

This chain joins TRBV7-2 and TRBJ2-7, with 7 bases fitting TRBD2. Looked up from germline, CDR1 is SGHTA and CDR2 is FQGNSA. CDR3 length: 14 residues. Germline trimming cut 4 bases from V and 7 bases from J; bases unmatched to any gene: 10. The CDR3 DNA is TGTGCCAGCAGCTCCCGGGACTACCCCTGGGAGCAGTACTTC. Amino acids: CASSSRDYPWEQYF.

The rearrangement links TRBV5-1 to TRBJ2-6; 7 bases fit TRBD1. V dropped 2 bases and J dropped 1; count of bases not matched to a gene: 6. Germline V gene lookup returns CDR1 SGHRS and CDR2 YFSETQ. CDR3 length: 17 amino acids. CDR3 DNA: TGCGCCAGCAGCTTAATGCTACAGGGGTCTGGGGCCAACGTCCTGACTTTC. Residues: CASSLMLQGSGANVLTF.

V and J are TRBV10-3 and TRBJ1-1; the D gene is possibly TRBD1 (6 bases). Germline loops: CDR1 ENHRY, CDR2 SYGVKD. V was shortened by 3 bases and J by 6 bases, with 14 bases between the two germline ends. The CDR3 sequence is 14 residues long. The CDR3 reads CAISELGAGSEAFF. CDR3 bases: TGTGCCATCAGTGAACTGGGGGCGGGCTCTGAAGCTTTCTTT.

The chain combines TRBV5-1 with TRBJ2-7, with 7 bases matching TRBD1. Germline V gives CDR1 SGHRS, CDR2 YFSETQ. The CDR3 consists of 14 residues. The trim removed 0 bases at V and 5 bases at J, leaving 5 bases unmatched. The CDR3 protein is CASSLAPTGDEQYF. Here the CDR3 DNA reads TGCGCCAGCAGCTTGGCCCCCACAGGGGACGAGCAGTACTTC.